This T cell receptor (beta chain) was sequenced for a study of cytomegalovirus exposure and HLA in healthy donors. Per the germline V gene, CDR1 is MGHRA and CDR2 is YSYEKL. The CDR3 runs to 14 residues. V lost 6 bases, J lost 0 bases, and 12 bases lay in between. The primer mix had 60 Vbeta and 13 Jbeta primers. Clones were sequenced by immunoSEQ multiplex PCR, and TCRdb holds only the in-frame ones, with some missing. The sample has approximately 200,000 clones; 82% are singletons. This chain uses TRBV4-1 with TRBJ2-7, with no clear D. This TCR came from a boy aged 2-9 years in good health and CMV-seronegative. Source material: PBMCs. The CDR3 sequence is CASSPSESSYEQYF. The CDR3 coding sequence is TGCGCCAGCAGTCCCAGCGAAAGCTCCTACGAGCAGTACTTC.